This T cell receptor (beta chain) comes out of a study of blood T cells in healthy people across ages. Total RNA was isolated from each sample in quantities of at least 5 micrograms. The CDR3 consists of 14 residues. With V trimmed by 4 bases and J by 6 bases, 4 bases remained unmatched. The germline CDR1 and CDR2 sequences are LGHNA and YSLEER. It was with a sample-barcoded 5' primer and a J-beta primer mix that a second PCR of roughly 7 to 12 cycles was run. TCRdb analysed the 5' RACE reads with MiXCR anew, one entry per CDR3 protein. This sample carries hundreds of thousands of distinct CDR3 sequences, 56% of them seen once, and the ten largest clones take under 30%. Study-wide findings and caveats: Versus aged donors, long-lived donors had higher diversity and more naive CD4+ cells.

In the case of this clonotype: What it recognizes is unknown.

The sample consisted of blood. This sequence originates from a man aged 35-49 years in good health. The rearrangement links TRBV4-3 to TRBJ2-7, with 12 nucleotides matching TRBD1. Here the CDR3 reads CASSRDRGRAEQYF. In DNA form, the CDR3 reads TGCGCCAGCAGCCGGGACAGGGGGCGCGCCGAGCAGTACTTC.